This T cell receptor (beta chain) was documented in a study of T cells in Graves' hyperthyroidism and ophthalmopathy. This clonotype has ten or more counts. Researchers amplified the TCR beta CDR3 regions from RNA transcripts. RT-PCR in the first round (using the HTBI primer set) targeted the TCR CDR3. Each CDR3 protein is one row after TCRdb ran MiXCR on the multiplex PCR reads. The sample lists 300,000 or so distinct CDR3 sequences, approximately 17% occurring once. This CDR3 is built from 14 residues. The V gene's germline CDR1 is KGHSH and CDR2 LQKENI. Trimming removed 3 bases at V and 0 bases at J, with 7 bases between.

The sequencing input was blood. The chain links TRBV18 to TRBJ2-3, with no clear D. The source of this sequence is a young man with Graves' hyperthyroidism. CDR3 amino acids: CASSPPASTDTQYF. CDR3 nucleotides: TGTGCCAGCTCACCCCCGGCTAGCACAGATACGCAGTATTTT.